This record concerns one T cell receptor (beta chain) sequence. Its antigen is currently unknown. Measured with immunoSEQ multiplex PCR; TCRdb has only the in-frame clones, and not every one. Among 75,000 to 90,000 clones, 90% to 95% were seen once, and the ten largest hold about 5%. The data derive from a study of T cell responses to AZD1222 COVID-19 vaccine. About the research overall: Analyses pooled second doses at about 4 or about 12 weeks.

Study-wide points: Donor demographics were predominantly white British with a female majority; clonal diversity may be underestimated. Spike-spanning, vaccine-associated CD4 TCRs were dominant at 160-218 and 743-854. Just six or seven AZD1222 recipients tested seropositive at baseline.

Between the trimmed V and J ends, which lost 3 bases and 2 bases, there was a span of 15 bases. CDR3 length: 16 residues. Germline CDR1 is SGHAT and CDR2 is FQNNGV. This specimen was peripheral blood, taken on day 0 of AZD1222 vaccination. The receptor was derived from an adult in good health. The V call is TRBV11-2, the J call TRBJ2-3; no reliable D call. The CDR3 spells CASSFNPPGYTDTQYF. CDR3 coding DNA: TGTGCCAGCAGCTTCAACCCTCCGGGTTACACAGATACGCAGTATTTT.